The entry below describes one T cell receptor (beta chain). Generated by immunoSEQ multiplex PCR, the TCRdb table keeps only in-frame clones and is missing some. The table lists 220,000 or so clones, 75% to 90% of them singletons. This CDR3 spans 15 amino acids. The V and J ends lost 7 bases and 1 base, in that order; junction bases with no gene match: 4. Germline lookup yields CDR1 MGHDK and CDR2 SYGVNS. The data belong to a study of blood T cell repertoires in COVID-19. About the research overall: From T cells, B-cell-depleted T cells, or PBMCs came the material, which was cDNA or gDNA.

The receptor was isolated from a man in his sixties who had recovered from COVID-19. The V and J genes are TRBV25-1 and TRBJ2-6; 7 nucleotides align to TRBD2. The sequenced sample was peripheral blood. CDR3 amino acids: CASTRGGSGANVLTF. The CDR3 nucleotides are TGTGCCAGCACTCGGGGAGGGTCTGGGGCCAACGTCCTGACTTTC. Supplemented by reference TRBV25-1 and TRBJ2-6, the full variable domain reads EADIYQTPRYLVIGTGKKITLECSQTMGHDKMYWYQQDPGMELHLIHYSYGVNSTEKGDLSSESTVSRIRTEHFPLTLESARPSHTSQYLCASTRGGSGANVLTFGAGSRLTVL.